This T cell receptor (beta chain) emerged from a study of radiation and T cells in renal cell carcinoma. Time point specified: blood 4 weeks post-SBRT, at nephrectomy. Treatment here: 15 Gy SBRT to primary tumor, nephrectomy 4 weeks later. Nephrectomy followed 15 Gy stereotactic body radiation by 4 weeks. Blood was sampled at baseline, 2 weeks and 4 weeks after SBRT. This renal cell carcinoma was of the clear cell type. The protocol was immunoSEQ multiplex PCR, while the TCRdb copy is restricted to in-frame clones and leaves out a portion. The sample has over 120,000 clones; 86% are singletons. This CDR3 comprises 14 residues. The J segment lost 9 bases and the V segment lost 5 bases, leaving 10 bases of the junction unmatched. Germline V gene lookup returns CDR1 MNHEY and CDR2 SMNVEV (reference sequence). Whole-study findings and limits: In blood, top tumor clones expanded by 2 weeks, shrinking by 4.

With regard to this clone: Antigen unknown.

This TCR was sampled from a woman aged 45-65 years with renal cell carcinoma. The source material was blood, sampled from a patient whose treatment included radiotherapy and nephrectomy. This chain uses TRBV27 with TRBJ2-5, with TRBD2 matching over 9 bases. This CDR3 reads CASSPFSGLAPQYF. CDR3 coding DNA: TGTGCCAGCAGTCCCTTTTCGGGACTAGCTCCCCAGTACTTC.